This TCR beta chain was captured by sequencing in a study of vaccination effects on CD4 cells after COVID-19. To note about this clone: The antigen is unknown.

Method: immunoSEQ multiplex PCR; TCRdb's copy keeps in-frame clones and lacks some. There are more than 60,000 clones in the sample; around 74% occur only once, and around 2.4% lies in the top ten. Germline CDR1 and CDR2: SGHTA and FQGTGA. This CDR3 comprises 17 residues. V lost 3 bases and J lost 7, with 22 bases in between. Following an approximately 9-day culture, CD4+ T cells were purified. Participants were vaccinated with two doses of either the BNT162b2 or mRNA-1273 vaccine. This sequence was found in a human donor who received a COVID-19 vaccine. Sequenced material: CD4+ T cells from PBMCs cultured without peptide, taken after COVID-19 vaccination. The chain links TRBV7-3 to TRBJ2-1; D might be TRBD1 or TRBD2, each matching 5 bases. The CDR3 sequence: CASSFQGEGRTGNEQFF. CDR3 nucleotides: TGTGCCAGCAGCTTCCAGGGAGAGGGGCGCACGGGTAATGAGCAGTTCTTC.